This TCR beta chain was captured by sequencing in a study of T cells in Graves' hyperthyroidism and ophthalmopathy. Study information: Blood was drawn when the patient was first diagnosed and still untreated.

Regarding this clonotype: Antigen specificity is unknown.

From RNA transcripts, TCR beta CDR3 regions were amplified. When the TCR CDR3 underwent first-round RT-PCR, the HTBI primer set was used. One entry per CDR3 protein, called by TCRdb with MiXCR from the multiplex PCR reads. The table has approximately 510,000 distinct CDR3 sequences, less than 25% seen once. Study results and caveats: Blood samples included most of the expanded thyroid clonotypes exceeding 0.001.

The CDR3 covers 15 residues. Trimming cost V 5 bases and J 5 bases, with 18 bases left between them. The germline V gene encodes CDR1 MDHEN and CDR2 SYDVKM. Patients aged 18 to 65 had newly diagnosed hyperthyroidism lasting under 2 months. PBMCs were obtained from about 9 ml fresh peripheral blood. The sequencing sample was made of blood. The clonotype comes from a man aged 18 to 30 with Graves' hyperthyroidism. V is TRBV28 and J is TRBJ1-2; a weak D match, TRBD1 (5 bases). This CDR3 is CASSPLEGRGYGYTF. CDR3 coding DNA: TGTGCCAGCAGTCCGCTGGAGGGGCGGGGGTATGGCTACACCTTC.